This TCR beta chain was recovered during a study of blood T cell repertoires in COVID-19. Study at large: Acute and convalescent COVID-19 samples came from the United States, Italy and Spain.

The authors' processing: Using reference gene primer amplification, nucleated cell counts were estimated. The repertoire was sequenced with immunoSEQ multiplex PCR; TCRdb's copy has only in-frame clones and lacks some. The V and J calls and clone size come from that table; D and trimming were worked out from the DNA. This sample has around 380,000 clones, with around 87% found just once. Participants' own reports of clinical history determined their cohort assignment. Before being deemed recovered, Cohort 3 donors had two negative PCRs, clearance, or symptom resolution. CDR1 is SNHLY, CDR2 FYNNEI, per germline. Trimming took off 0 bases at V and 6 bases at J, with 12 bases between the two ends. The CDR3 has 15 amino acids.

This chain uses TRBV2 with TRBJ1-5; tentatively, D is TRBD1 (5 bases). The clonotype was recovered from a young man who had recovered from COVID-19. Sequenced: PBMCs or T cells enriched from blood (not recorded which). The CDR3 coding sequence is TGTGCCAGCAGTGAAGCAGGCAGGGATGGTCAGCCCCAGCATTTT. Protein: CASSEAGRDGQPQHF.